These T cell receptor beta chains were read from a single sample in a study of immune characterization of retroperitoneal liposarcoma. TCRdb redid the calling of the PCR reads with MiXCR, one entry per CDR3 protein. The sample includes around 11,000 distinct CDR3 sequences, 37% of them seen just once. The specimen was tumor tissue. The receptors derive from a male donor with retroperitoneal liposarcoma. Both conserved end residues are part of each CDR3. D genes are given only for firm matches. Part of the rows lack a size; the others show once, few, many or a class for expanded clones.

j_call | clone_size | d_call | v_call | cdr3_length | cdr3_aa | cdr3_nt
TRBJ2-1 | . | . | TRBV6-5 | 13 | CASSYSPSYEQFF | TGTGCCAGCAGTTACTCACCAAGCTACGAGCAGTTCTTC
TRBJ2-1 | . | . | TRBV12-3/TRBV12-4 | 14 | CASTISGTYNEQFF | TGTGCCAGCACCATTAGCGGAACCTACAATGAGCAGTTCTTC
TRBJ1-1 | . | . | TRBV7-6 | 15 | CASSLVGDSDTEAFF | TGTGCCAGCAGCTTAGTGGGGGACTCGGATACTGAAGCTTTCTTT
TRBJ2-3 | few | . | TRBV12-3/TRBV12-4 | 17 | CASSNLVAGRGTDTQYF | TGTGCCAGCAGCAACCTCGTCGCGGGAAGGGGCACAGATACGCAGTATTTT
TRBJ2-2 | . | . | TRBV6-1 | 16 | CASSRFLAGFTGELFF | TGTGCCAGCAGTAGATTTCTGGCGGGATTCACCGGGGAGCTGTTTTTT
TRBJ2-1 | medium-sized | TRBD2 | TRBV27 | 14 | CASSPARTSGTLLF | TGTGCCAGCAGTCCCGCTCGGACTAGCGGGACTCTGCTCTTC
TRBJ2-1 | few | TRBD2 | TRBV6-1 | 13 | CASGREFPNEQFF | TGTGCCAGCGGGCGGGAGTTTCCAAATGAGCAGTTCTTC
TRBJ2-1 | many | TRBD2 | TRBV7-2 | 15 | CASSSTAGGRNEQFF | TGTGCCAGCAGCTCGACGGCGGGAGGACGGAATGAGCAGTTCTTC
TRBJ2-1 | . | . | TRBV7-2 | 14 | CASSFRPRENEQFF | TGTGCCAGCAGCTTTCGACCCCGGGAAAATGAGCAGTTCTTC
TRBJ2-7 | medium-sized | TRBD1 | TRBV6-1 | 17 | CASPDRSGGKAYNEQYF | TGTGCCAGCCCCGATCGTTCAGGGGGTAAGGCCTACAATGAGCAGTACTTC
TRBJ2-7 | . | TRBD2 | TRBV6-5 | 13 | CASSPSGSYEQYF | TGTGCCAGCAGCCCCAGCGGGAGCTACGAGCAGTACTTC
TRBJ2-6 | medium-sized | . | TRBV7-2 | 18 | CASSLQPAGFSGANVLTF | TGTGCCAGCAGCTTGCAGCCAGCGGGTTTCTCTGGGGCCAACGTCCTGACTTTC
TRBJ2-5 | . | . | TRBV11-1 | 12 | CASSLYLGTQYF | TGTGCCAGCAGCTTATATCTCGGGACCCAGTACTTC
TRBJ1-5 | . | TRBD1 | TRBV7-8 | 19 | CASSSTGTTGARFNQPQHF | TGTGCCAGCAGCTCCACGGGGACGACAGGGGCGCGCTTCAATCAGCCCCAGCATTTT
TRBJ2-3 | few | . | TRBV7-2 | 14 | CASSLDQGSDTQYF | TGTGCCAGCAGCTTAGATCAGGGGTCAGATACGCAGTATTTT
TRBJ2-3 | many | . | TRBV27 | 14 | CASSLGGNTDTQYF | TGTGCCAGCAGTTTAGGGGGTAACACAGATACGCAGTATTTT
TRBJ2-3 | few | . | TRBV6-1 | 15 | CASSRGTLGEDTQYF | TGTGCCAGCAGCCGCGGGACTCTTGGGGAAGATACGCAGTATTTT
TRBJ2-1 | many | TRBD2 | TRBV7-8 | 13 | CASSMSGDNEQFF | TGTGCCAGCAGCATGAGCGGGGACAATGAGCAGTTCTTC
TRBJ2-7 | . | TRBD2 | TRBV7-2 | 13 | CASSYLGLNEQYF | TGTGCCAGCTCCTACCTGGGACTAAACGAGCAGTACTTC
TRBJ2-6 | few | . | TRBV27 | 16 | CASTRGGISGANVLTF | TGTGCCAGCACAAGGGGTGGGATCTCTGGGGCCAACGTCCTGACTTTC
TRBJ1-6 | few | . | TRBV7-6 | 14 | CASSGGQGRSPLHF | TGTGCCAGCAGCGGTGGGCAGGGGAGGTCACCCCTCCACTTT
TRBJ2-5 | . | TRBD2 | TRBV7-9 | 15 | CASSLASSGGEEQYF | TGTGCCAGCAGCTTAGCATCTAGCGGGGGTGAGGAGCAGTACTTC
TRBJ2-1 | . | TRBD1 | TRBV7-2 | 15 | CASSPWGTGLNEQFF | TGTGCCAGCAGCCCCTGGGGGACAGGGTTAAATGAGCAGTTCTTC
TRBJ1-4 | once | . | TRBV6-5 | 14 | CASRRDGSNEKLFF | TGTGCCAGCAGGAGGGACGGAAGTAATGAAAAACTGTTTTTT
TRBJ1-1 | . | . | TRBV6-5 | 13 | CASSYSLRTEAFF | TGTGCCAGCAGTTACTCTCTGAGGACTGAAGCTTTCTTT
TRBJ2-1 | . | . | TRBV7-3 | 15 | CASSPGPIKGHEQFF | TGTGCCAGCAGCCCGGGACCGATTAAGGGACATGAGCAGTTCTTC
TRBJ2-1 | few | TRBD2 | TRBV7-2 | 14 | CASSFQAGGYEQFF | TGTGCCAGCAGCTTCCAAGCGGGAGGCTACGAGCAGTTCTTC
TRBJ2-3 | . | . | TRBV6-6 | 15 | CASRGGDRETDTQYF | TGTGCCAGCCGGGGGGGGGACAGGGAAACAGATACGCAGTATTTT
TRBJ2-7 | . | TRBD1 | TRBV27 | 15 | CASSLSRGIPYEQYF | TGTGCCAGCAGTTTATCCAGGGGGATCCCCTACGAGCAGTACTTC
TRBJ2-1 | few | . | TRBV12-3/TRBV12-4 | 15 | CASRLLSGSYNEQFF | TGTGCCAGCCGCCTTTTGTCCGGGAGCTACAATGAGCAGTTCTTC
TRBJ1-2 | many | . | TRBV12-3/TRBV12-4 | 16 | CASRGTIGRENYGYTF | TGTGCCAGCAGGGGGACGATAGGACGTGAAAACTATGGCTACACCTTC
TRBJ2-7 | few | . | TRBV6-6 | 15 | CASSYTSTGLGEQYF | TGTGCCAGCAGTTACACCTCGACAGGACTAGGAGAGCAGTACTTC
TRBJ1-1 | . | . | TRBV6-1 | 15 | CASSLRAGGNTEAFF | TGTGCCAGCAGCCTCAGGGCAGGAGGGAACACTGAAGCTTTCTTT
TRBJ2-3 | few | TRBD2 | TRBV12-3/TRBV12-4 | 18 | CASSSRGSGAVLTDTQYF | TGTGCCAGCAGTTCCAGGGGTAGCGGGGCGGTCCTCACAGATACGCAGTATTTT
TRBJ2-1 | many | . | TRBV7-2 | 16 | CASSLESVVVWETQFF | TGTGCCAGCAGCTTAGAGAGCGTAGTGGTCTGGGAGACCCAGTTCTTC
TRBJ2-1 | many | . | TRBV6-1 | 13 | CASYRNGYYEQFF | TGTGCCAGCTACAGGAACGGATACTACGAGCAGTTCTTC
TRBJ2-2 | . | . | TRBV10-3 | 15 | CAISELSDGAGELFF | TGTGCCATCAGTGAACTGTCTGACGGGGCCGGGGAGCTGTTTTTT
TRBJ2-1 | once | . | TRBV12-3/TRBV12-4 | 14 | CASSMRGSQETQFF | TGTGCCAGCAGTATGAGGGGATCCCAAGAGACCCAGTTCTTC
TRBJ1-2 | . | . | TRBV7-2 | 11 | CACGGDYGYTF | TGTGCCTGCGGCGGGGACTATGGCTACACCTTC
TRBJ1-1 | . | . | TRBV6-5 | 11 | CASIGKGGAFF | TGTGCCAGCATCGGTAAGGGGGGAGCTTTCTTT
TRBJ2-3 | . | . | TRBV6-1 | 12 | CASSQLDQTQYF | TGTGCCAGCAGCCAACTAGATCAGACGCAGTATTTT
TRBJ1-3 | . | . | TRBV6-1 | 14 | CASSEAQALNTIYF | TGTGCCAGCAGTGAGGCTCAGGCCCTGAACACCATATATTTT
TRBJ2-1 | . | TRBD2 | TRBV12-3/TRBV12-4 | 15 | CASSLGLAVYNEQFF | TGTGCCAGCAGTTTAGGACTAGCGGTCTACAATGAGCAGTTCTTC
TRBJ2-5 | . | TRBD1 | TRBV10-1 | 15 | CASSESTAGGETQYF | TGCGCCAGCAGTGAGTCGACGGCAGGGGGAGAGACCCAGTACTTC
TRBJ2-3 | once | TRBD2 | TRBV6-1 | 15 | CASSGLAGGPDTQYF | TGTGCCAGCAGTGGACTAGCGGGAGGGCCAGATACGCAGTATTTT
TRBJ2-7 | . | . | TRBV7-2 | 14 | CASSLSSDRNEQYF | TGTGCCAGCAGCTTATCGTCGGATCGCAACGAGCAGTACTTC
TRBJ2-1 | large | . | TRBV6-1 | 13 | CASSQGIGYEQFF | TGTGCCAGCAGTCAGGGAATCGGATATGAGCAGTTCTTC
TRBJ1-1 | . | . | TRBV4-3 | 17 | CASSQDVAGVMNTEAFF | TGCGCCAGCAGCCAAGATGTCGCAGGGGTTATGAACACTGAAGCTTTCTTT
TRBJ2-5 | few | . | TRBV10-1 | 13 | CASSEIQAGTQYF | TGCGCCAGCAGTGAGATTCAGGCGGGGACCCAGTACTTC
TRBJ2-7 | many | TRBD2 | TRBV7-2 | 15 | CASSLKPSGTHEQYF | TGTGCCAGCAGCTTAAAGCCTAGCGGTACTCACGAGCAGTACTTC
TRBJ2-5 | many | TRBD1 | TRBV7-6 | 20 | CASSLQPGTGTTGTQLVQYF | TGTGCCAGCAGCTTACAGCCCGGGACAGGGACTACCGGGACGCAGTTGGTGCAGTACTTC
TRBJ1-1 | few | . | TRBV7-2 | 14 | CASLPGGMNTEAFF | TGTGCCAGCCTCCCCGGGGGAATGAACACTGAAGCTTTCTTT
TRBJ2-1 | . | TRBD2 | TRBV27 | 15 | CASSRTSGGYNEQFF | TGTGCCAGCAGTCGGACTAGCGGGGGCTACAATGAGCAGTTCTTC